In this sample, the clone carrying this T cell receptor beta chain turned up many times. The antigen remains unidentified. The entry originates in a study of early T cells in non-severe SARS-CoV-2 infection. Study-level background: Sequencing targeted bulk RNA from unsorted whole blood, leaving chains unpaired. Overall study findings and caveats: Reliance on VDJdb matching favored anti-spike CD8 responses; private and CD4 specificities were missed.

Trimming took 7 bases from V and 4 from J, leaving 17 bases between them. The CDR3 consists of 15 residues. CDR1 is LGHDT and CDR2 is YNNKEL in the germline V gene (reference sequence). Individual cDNA molecules were tagged with unique molecular identifiers. MiXCR, run by TCRdb on the 5' RACE reads, gives a single entry per CDR3 protein. Here the sample spans about 29,000 distinct CDR3 sequences, 5% being singletons. The rearrangement links TRBV3-1 to TRBJ2-1; D not certain. The specimen was whole blood. This receptor was identified in an adult who was a healthcare worker with PCR-confirmed SARS-CoV-2 infection or an uninfected control (not recorded which). The CDR3 coding sequence is TGTGCCAGCACCCCATTTATCGCAGGTTACAATGAGCAGTTCTTC. Encoded protein: CASTPFIAGYNEQFF.